What follows are 5 T cell receptor beta chains derived from one specimen sequenced in a study of molecular identifiers for immune sequencing clone quantification. TCRdb ran MiXCR on the PCR reads and lists one entry per CDR3 protein. The table has 460,000 or so distinct CDR3 sequences, 25% seen once. Sequencing used naive CD8+ T cells from blood, with Jurkat cell RNA spiked in. The sample's subset: FACS-sorted CD8+CD4-CCR7+CD45RA+ naive T cells. The receptors here all came from a human donor in good health. Some libraries in this study had Jurkat cell RNA spiked in.

This clonotype was found many times. The chain carries TRBV12-5 and TRBJ2-7, with 7 bases identical to TRBD1. Germline V gene data show CDR1 as LGHNT and CDR2 as FRNRAP. The CDR3 totals 12 residues. V was pared by 6 bases and J by 6 bases, with 5 bases of the junction left unmatched. The CDR3: CASGPTGLEQYF. The CDR3 DNA is TGTGCTAGTGGCCCGACAGGGCTCGAGCAGTACTTC.

The V gene is TRBV27, the J gene TRBJ2-2, with D possibly matching TRBD1 (5 bases). This CDR3 has 17 amino acids. From germline, CDR1 is MNHEY and CDR2 SMNVEV (reference sequence). Trimming removed 1 base from V and 2 bases from J, with 14 bases in between. In DNA, the CDR3 is TGTGCCAGCAGTTTATTATCCCCCCAGGGCAACACCGGGGAGCTGTTTTTT. As protein: CASSLLSPQGNTGELFF.

V and J are TRBV15 and TRBJ2-3, with TRBD2 matching over 11 bases. The CDR3 covers 15 residues. Trimming removed 3 bases from V and 4 bases from J; junction bases left unmatched: 3. Germline values: CDR1 LNHNV, CDR2 YYDKDF (reference sequence). The CDR3 DNA reads TGTGCCACCAGCAGGGGACTAGCGGACGCAGATACGCAGTATTTT. As protein: CATSRGLADADTQYF. The complete variable domain, with remaining parts taken from reference TRBV15 and TRBJ2-3, reads DAMVIQNPRYQVTQFGKPVTLSCSQTLNHNVMYWYQQKSSQAPKLLFHYYDKDFNNEADTPDNFQSRRPNTSFCFLDIRSPGLGDTAMYLCATSRGLADADTQYFGPGTRLTVL.

The gene calls are TRBV28 and TRBJ1-4; a weak D match, TRBD1 (6 bases). The CDR3 is made up of 15 amino acids. Germline values: CDR1 MDHEN, CDR2 SYDVKM. With 6 bases removed from V and 8 bases from J, the gap between germline ends came to 19 bases. CDR3 nucleotide sequence: TGTGCCAGCAGCACAGACCCGGGACAAAGGGAAAAACTGTTTTTT. Its protein is CASSTDPGQREKLFF.

This clonotype was observed at least ten times. The CDR3 DNA reads TGTGCCAGCAGCTTGGCTCCGGGAGGGTCCTACGAGCAGTACTTC. Its protein is CASSLAPGGSYEQYF. The genes are TRBV5-4 and TRBJ2-7; 8 bases map to TRBD2. V lost 0 bases and J lost 1; bases outside the gene matches: 3. The germline V gene encodes CDR1 SGHNT and CDR2 YYREEE (reference sequence). The length of the CDR3 is 15 residues.